This TCR beta chain was recorded in a study of response to subunit inactivated influenza vaccine. General observations from the study: The authors proposed limited new T cell recruitment per seasonal influenza vaccination.

This CDR3 is 13 amino acids long. Germline V gene lookup returns CDR1 SEHNR and CDR2 FQNEAQ (reference sequence). V was trimmed by 5 bases and J by 4 bases, leaving 11 bases between them. On this clonotype itself: The antigen remains undetermined. This may be a read error: a much more frequent sequence differs by one nucleotide.

TCRdb re-called the RT-PCR reads through MiXCR, storing one row per CDR3 protein. Seen here are 450,000 to 500,000 distinct CDR3 sequences, roughly 9.7% observed once, and the top ten hold about 12%. The specimen comprised PBMCs from blood, sampled 40 to 50 days after vaccination. This receptor was identified in a man between 50 and 59 years old who received an inactivated influenza vaccine. The genes are TRBV7-9 and TRBJ1-2; tentative D call: TRBD1 (5 bases). CDR3 sequence (DNA): TGTGCCAGCAGCCCCGGACATATCTATGGCTACACCTTC. Translating it yields CASSPGHIYGYTF.